Listed here is a single TCR beta chain. This clonotype came up many times. There is no known antigen for this receptor. Nothing much larger sits one base from this clone, and base qualities are not available. The sample belongs to a study of early T cells in non-severe SARS-CoV-2 infection (dated by TCRdb to the early 2020s). At the level of the whole study: TCR sequencing used bulk RNA from unsorted whole blood, so alpha and beta chains could not be paired.

This was a case-control study nested in a cohort of healthcare workers in London, UK, who had nasopharyngeal swab PCR tests and blood samples taken every week. Healthcare workers were recruited between 23 and 31 March 2020, during the week of the UK lockdown, and were followed weekly for up to roughly 16 weeks. The germline V and J ends show losses of 7 bases and 0 bases respectively, and no gene match explains 4 bases of the junction. As encoded in the germline V gene, CDR1 is SGHTA while CDR2 is FQGNSA. The CDR3 runs 15 amino acids, cysteine and phenylalanine included. Here the CDR3 DNA is all that survives: 45 bases in frame from base 1. The library was generated by 5' RACE. TCRdb records NextSeq 500 as the sequencer. To correct for sequencing error and PCR bias, the TCR library protocol tagged individual cDNA molecules with unique molecular identifiers. Both TCR alpha and beta chains were sequenced, and tight co-correlation was observed between alpha and beta sequence abundances in each sample. Turning to the authors' computational methods: Decombinator V4 was used to perform V gene, J gene and CDR3 annotation of TCR sequences. TCRs were defined as expanded if a significant change between any two time points was detected under a Poisson model with p below 0.0001. TCR abundances were normalised to the total number of TCRs sequenced per sample and expressed as counts per million. MAIT TCRs were defined by TRAV1-2 paired with TRAJ12, TRAJ20 or TRAJ33, and iNKT TCRs by TRAV10 paired with TRAJ18. VDJdb, accessed on 1 November 2021, was searched for TCRs annotated for CMV, EBV and SARS-CoV-2, and TCRs annotated for more than one antigen were excluded. The public sequencing data were trimmed at Q25 with fastp and processed into clonotypes with MiXCR by TCRdb, which kept only in-frame beta chains. Each entry is one CDR3 protein sequence, shown with its most common DNA and genes. TCRdb's processing, not the study's, gives the V and J calls here. The sample table contains approximately 97,000 distinct CDR3 sequences; only one count was recorded for about 10% of them. Of the sample, about 4.5% is held by the ten largest clones.

Broader findings and caveats from the paper: VDJdb matching was skewed toward anti-spike CD8 responses, so virus-specific expansions were likely underestimated and private and CD4 specificities were missed.

The sample in question was whole blood, obtained at baseline. The origin of this receptor is an adult who was a healthcare worker with PCR-confirmed SARS-CoV-2 infection or an uninfected control (not recorded which). In this chain, TRBV7-2 is recombined with TRBJ2-1, with 9 central nucleotides matching TRBD2. The CDR3 region: CASTRTSDSYNEQFF. The base sequence is TGTGCCAGCACAAGGACTAGCGACTCCTACAATGAGCAGTTCTTC.